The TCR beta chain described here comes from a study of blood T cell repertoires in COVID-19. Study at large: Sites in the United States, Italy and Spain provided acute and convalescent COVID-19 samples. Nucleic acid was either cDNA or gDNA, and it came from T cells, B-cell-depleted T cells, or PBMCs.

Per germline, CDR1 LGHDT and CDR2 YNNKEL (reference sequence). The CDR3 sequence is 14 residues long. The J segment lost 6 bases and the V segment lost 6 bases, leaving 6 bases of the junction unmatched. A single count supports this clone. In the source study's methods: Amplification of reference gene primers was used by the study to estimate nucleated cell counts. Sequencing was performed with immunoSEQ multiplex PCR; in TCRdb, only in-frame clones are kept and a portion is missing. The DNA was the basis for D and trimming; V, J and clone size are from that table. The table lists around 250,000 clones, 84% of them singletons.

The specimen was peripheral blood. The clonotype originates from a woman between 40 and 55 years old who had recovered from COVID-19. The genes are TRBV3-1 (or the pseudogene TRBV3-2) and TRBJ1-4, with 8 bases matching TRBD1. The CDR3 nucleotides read TGTGCCAGCAGAAAAATGACAGGGGATGAAAAACTGTTTTTT. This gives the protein CASRKMTGDEKLFF.